The 30 T cell receptor beta chains below were found in one sample sequenced in a study of T-cell reconstitution after alpha-beta-depleted transplantation in children. Construction of the TCRbeta library involved unique molecular identifiers. TCRdb re-called the PCR reads with MiXCR, one entry per CDR3 protein. Of about 640,000 distinct CDR3 sequences listed, approximately 12% are singletons. This material consisted of PBMCs, mostly from graft donor cells, taken 360 days after TCRalphabeta/CD19-depleted stem cell transplant. The receptors were sampled from a male patient aged 10 to 17 who had a stem cell transplant for acute myeloid leukemia, so the T cells may come from the graft donor.

This clonotype was detected a few times. The V gene is TRBV20-1, the J gene TRBJ2-7, with a possible D match to TRBD2 (5 bases). Trimming removed 3 bases at V and 3 bases at J, with 15 bases between. In germline, CDR1 is DFQATT, CDR2 SNEGSKA (reference sequence). The CDR3 extends over 14 amino acids. DNA of the CDR3: TGCAGTGCTAGTAAGTTGCTAGCTCACTACGAGCAGTACTTC. Translation: CSASKLLAHYEQYF.

This clonotype was counted only a few times. The chain links TRBV7-9 to TRBJ1-6; the D gene is possibly TRBD1 (5 bases). Germline V gene data show CDR1 as SEHNR and CDR2 as FQNEAQ (reference sequence). Trimming removed 3 bases at V and 7 bases at J, with 19 bases between. This CDR3 is built from 17 residues. The CDR3, as DNA: TGTGCCAGCAGCTTTTGGACGGGGGAGCGCGGGAATTCACCCCTCCACTTT. As protein: CASSFWTGERGNSPLHF.

This clonotype came up a few times. This chain joins TRBV12-3 or TRBV12-4 and TRBJ2-5; no clear D. V lost 6 bases and J 4 bases, leaving 9 bases between the germline ends. This CDR3 has 12 residues. CDR3 sequence reads: CASRGTPETQYF. The CDR3 DNA is TGTGCCAGCAGAGGAACTCCAGAGACCCAGTACTTC.

The chain has TRBV27 and TRBJ2-1, with 11 bases matching TRBD2. The germline V gene encodes CDR1 MNHEY and CDR2 SMNVEV (reference sequence). The CDR3 is 18 amino acids. J gave up 7 bases and V 1 base, and 12 bases lay outside the gene matches. CDR3 sequence reads: CASSLWGPLAGVSNEQFF. DNA of the CDR3: TGTGCCAGCAGTTTATGGGGCCCACTAGCGGGAGTATCAAATGAGCAGTTCTTC.

The J gene is TRBJ2-5, the V gene TRBV12-3 or TRBV12-4; 7 nucleotides align to TRBD1. After removal of 5 bases from V and 1 base from J, the junction contained 10 bases not matched to a gene. The CDR3 contains 16 residues. Written as DNA, the CDR3 is TGTGCCAGCAGTCCCCGAACAGGGGCGATCCAAGAGACCCAGTACTTC. Its protein product is CASSPRTGAIQETQYF.

The chain is built from TRBV28 and TRBJ2-3; 14 bases are shared with TRBD2. CDR3 length: 18 residues. The V gene's germline CDR1 is MDHEN and CDR2 SYDVKM. V shed 5 bases and J 6 bases; nucleotides not matched to a gene: 13. This chain's CDR3 is CASSRRVGTSGSGDTQYF. In nucleotides, the CDR3 is TGTGCCAGCAGTCGCAGGGTCGGGACTAGCGGGAGTGGGGATACGCAGTATTTT.

This clonotype was seen many times. The V call is TRBV14, the J call TRBJ2-2; D is uncertain. V was clipped by 4 bases and J by 6 bases, with 6 bases between them. The CDR3 is 12 amino acids. Per the germline V gene, CDR1 is SGHDN and CDR2 is FVKESK. This CDR3 reads CASSPVPGELFF. CDR3 DNA: TGTGCCAGCAGCCCGGTCCCCGGGGAGCTGTTTTTT.

This sequence joins TRBV7-6 and TRBJ2-3, with D tentatively TRBD2 (6 bases). Between the trimmed V and J ends, which lost 5 bases and 4 bases, there was a span of 13 bases. This CDR3 spans 14 amino acids. Germline V gives CDR1 SGHVS, CDR2 FNYEAQ. DNA for the CDR3: TGTGCCAGCAGCGGTACGGGAGTTTCAGATACGCAGTATTTT. As protein: CASSGTGVSDTQYF.

This clonotype has just a few counts. The chain couples TRBV4-3 to TRBJ2-2; 7 bases agree with TRBD2. The germline CDR1 and CDR2 sequences are LGHNA and YSLEER. Trimming took 0 bases from V and 6 from J; bases not matched to a gene: 10. The CDR3 is 17 residues long. CDR3 in amino acids: CASSQESPSGPAGELFF. DNA for the CDR3: TGCGCCAGCAGCCAAGAGAGCCCTAGCGGCCCTGCCGGGGAGCTGTTTTTT.

This clonotype was detected only a few times. The rearrangement links TRBV5-1 to TRBJ1-2; D remains ambiguous. Germline V CDR1 and CDR2: SGHRS, YFSETQ. V lost 4 bases, J lost 5 bases, and 9 bases lay in between. The CDR3 runs 12 residues. CDR3: CASSGLGYGYTF. Written as DNA, the CDR3 is TGCGCCAGCAGCGGCCTGGGGTATGGCTACACCTTC.

CDR3 bases: TGCAGTGCTAGACCGGCCGGGACTAGCGGGTACAATGAGCAGTTCTTC. Residues: CSARPAGTSGYNEQFF. The chain uses TRBV20-1 and TRBJ2-1; 12 nucleotides agree with TRBD2. Unmatched junction bases numbered 6, after V lost 2 bases and J lost 4 bases. This CDR3 is 16 amino acids long. CDR1 DFQATT and CDR2 SNEGSKA come from the germline V gene (reference sequence).

This clonotype occurred many times. The chain employs TRBV7-9 and TRBJ2-7; a weak D match, TRBD2 (5 bases). There are 14 residues in the CDR3. CDR1 and CDR2 (germline): SEHNR, FQNEAQ (reference sequence). V gave up 3 bases and J gave up 0 bases, with 9 bases separating them. The chain's CDR3 is CASSLSGLSYEQYF. CDR3 bases: TGTGCCAGCAGCTTGAGCGGCCTCTCCTACGAGCAGTACTTC.

The DNA of the CDR3 is TGTGCCAGCGTGATGTCGGACAGCGACTACGAGCAGTACTTC. Translated, it gives CASVMSDSDYEQYF. The chain couples TRBV6-2 or TRBV6-3 to TRBJ2-7; D is perhaps TRBD1 (6 bases). There are 14 residues in the CDR3. The germline CDR1 and CDR2 sequences are MNHEY and SVGEGT. Trimming shortened V by 8 bases and J by 3 bases, and 17 bases separated the two germline ends.

A few counts support this clonotype. This rearrangement joins TRBV6-5 to TRBJ2-1; TRBD1 matches at 11 bases. V lost 1 base to trimming and J lost 10 bases; unmatched junction nucleotides: 9. CDR3 length equals 16 residues. Germline V lookup: CDR1 MNHEY, CDR2 SVGAGI. Written as DNA, the CDR3 is TGTGCCAGCAGTTACTTAACCGGGACAGGGGGAAACGAGCAGTTCTTC. Translating it yields CASSYLTGTGGNEQFF.

This clonotype came up a few times. In DNA, the CDR3 is TGCAGTGCTAGAGGACAGGGGGAATACCAGCCCCAGCATTTT. This codes for CSARGQGEYQPQHF. The V and J genes are TRBV20-1 and TRBJ1-5, with TRBD1 identical over 9 bases. The CDR3 runs to 14 residues. The V and J ends lost 1 base and 7 bases, in that order; junction bases with no gene match: 5. Per the germline V gene, CDR1 is DFQATT and CDR2 is SNEGSKA (reference sequence).

This clonotype was observed a handful of times. J is TRBJ2-2 and V is TRBV7-8; 10 positions agree with TRBD2. This CDR3 is built from 18 residues. V lost 1 base to trimming and J lost 0 bases; unmatched junction nucleotides: 5. The V gene's germline CDR1 is SGHVS and CDR2 FQNEAQ. The CDR3 protein is CASSLGLAGVANTGELFF. CDR3 DNA: TGTGCCAGCAGCTTAGGGCTAGCGGGAGTCGCGAACACCGGGGAGCTGTTTTTT.

The chain combines TRBV29-1 with TRBJ2-7, with 10 positions matching TRBD2. J was trimmed by 3 bases and V by 7 bases; bases with no gene match: 9. The CDR3 runs 14 residues. The germline gives CDR1 SQVTM, CDR2 ANQGSEA. The CDR3 region has the DNA TGCAGCGCCACATCTCGACTAGCGGGCTACGAGCAGTACTTC. Translation: CSATSRLAGYEQYF.

This clonotype was seen repeatedly, ten times or more. The chain uses TRBV29-1 and TRBJ2-7; 7 nucleotides align to TRBD2. Trimming cost V 4 bases and J 6 bases; bases outside gene matches: 3. CDR1 and CDR2 from the germline V gene are SQVTM and ANQGSEA. The CDR3 length is 11 residues. The CDR3 here is CSVGEGREQYF. CDR3 nucleotides: TGCAGCGTTGGGGAGGGCCGCGAGCAGTACTTC.

This clonotype has a count of ten or more. The rearrangement links TRBV12-3 or TRBV12-4 to TRBJ2-7, with 8 nucleotides matching TRBD1. CDR3 length: 16 residues. J lost 6 bases, V lost 0 bases, and 10 bases had no gene match. The CDR3 reads CASSLARQGAICEQYV. The CDR3 DNA reads as TGTGCCAGCAGTTTAGCGCGGCAGGGGGCAATCTGCGAGCAGTACGTC.

There are a few counts of this clonotype. The chain couples TRBV4-3 to TRBJ2-1; no firm D call. Germline V CDR1 and CDR2: LGHNA, YSLEER. Trimming cost V 4 bases and J 6 bases, with 10 bases left between them. The CDR3 spans 13 residues. The CDR3 bases are TGCGCCAGCAGCCGTGACGCCGGCAATGAGCAGTTCTTC. Protein sequence: CASSRDAGNEQFF.

At least ten counts were recorded for this clonotype. This chain connects TRBV5-1 to TRBJ1-1, with D perhaps matching TRBD1 (5 bases). CDR1 is SGHRS, CDR2 YFSETQ, per germline. The ends were cut back, 1 base at V and 6 bases at J, with 10 bases in the middle. The CDR3 is 13 residues long. The CDR3 DNA sequence: TGCGCCAGCAGCTTGCGTGGGGGAGCTGAAGCTTTCTTT. It specifies CASSLRGGAEAFF.

The J gene is TRBJ2-5, the V gene TRBV20-1, with D possibly TRBD2 on 7 matching bases. V was cut by 2 bases and J by 9 bases, with 13 bases left in between. The CDR3 loop spans 12 amino acids. CDR1 DFQATT and CDR2 SNEGSKA come from the germline V gene (reference sequence). The CDR3 sequence is CSARLTGRAQYF. The CDR3 DNA is TGCAGTGCTAGACTAACAGGGAGGGCCCAGTACTTC.

This clonotype has just a few counts. V is TRBV14 and J is TRBJ2-1; 13 bases line up with TRBD2. The CDR3 length is 18 residues. V lost 5 bases, J lost 4 bases, and 11 bases stayed unmatched. Per germline, CDR1 SGHDN and CDR2 FVKESK. In DNA, the CDR3 is TGTGCCAGCAGCGTAACCACCGGGACTAGCGGGACATACAATGAGCAGTTCTTC. The encoded protein is CASSVTTGTSGTYNEQFF.

This clonotype was picked up many times. The chain employs TRBV12-3 or TRBV12-4 and TRBJ2-5; 8 bases fit TRBD2. Trimming at V came to 1 base and at J to 4 bases, leaving 5 bases not matched to a gene. The CDR3 spans 15 residues. CDR3 in DNA: TGTGCCAGCAGTTTAGTCGGGAGGGCCGGAGAGACCCAGTACTTC. This encodes CASSLVGRAGETQYF.

The chain recombines TRBV14 with TRBJ2-1; 12 bases agree with TRBD2. The CDR3 loop spans 16 amino acids. From germline, CDR1 is SGHDN and CDR2 FVKESK. J was trimmed by 3 bases and V by 2 bases; bases with no gene match: 2. CDR3 nucleotide sequence: TGTGCCAGCAGCCAACTGGGACTAGCGGGCTACAATGAGCAGTTCTTC. This translates into CASSQLGLAGYNEQFF.

This clonotype was seen more than once but under ten times. The V and J genes are TRBV7-8 and TRBJ2-7; weak D call: TRBD2 (6 bases). V was shortened by 1 base and J by 9 bases, with 16 bases between the two germline ends. CDR1 is SGHVS and CDR2 is FQNEAQ in the germline V gene. CDR3 length: 14 amino acids. CDR3 coding DNA: TGTGCCAGCAGCTTAGAGTTAGCGGAAGCCTCGCAGTACTTC. It yields the protein CASSLELAEASQYF.

This chain uses TRBV14 with TRBJ2-1; 10 bases align to TRBD2. With 2 bases clipped from V and 4 bases from J, the junction kept 5 bases outside the gene matches. Looked up from germline, CDR1 is SGHDN and CDR2 is FVKESK. The CDR3 is made up of 16 amino acids. CDR3: CASSQRGGLAYNEQFF. CDR3 bases: TGTGCCAGCAGCCAAAGGGGGGGACTAGCGTACAATGAGCAGTTCTTC.

V and J are TRBV28 and TRBJ2-4, with 8 positions matching TRBD1. V lost 6 bases and J lost 8; bases outside the gene matches: 6. The germline CDR1 and CDR2 sequences are MDHEN and SYDVKM. The CDR3 covers 13 residues. The CDR3 reads CASSWDRLDIQYF. The CDR3 region has the DNA TGTGCCAGCAGCTGGGACAGGTTAGACATTCAGTACTTC. Based on the CDR3 plus reference TRBV28 and TRBJ2-4, the full variable domain is DVKVTQSSRYLVKRTGEKVFLECVQDMDHENMFWYRQDPGLGLRLIYFSYDVKMKEKGDIPEGYSVSREKKERFSLILESASTNQTSMYLCASSWDRLDIQYFGAGTRLSVL.

This clonotype came up many times. This chain uses TRBV29-1 with TRBJ1-3; D remains unclear. Trimming removed 5 bases from V and 4 bases from J, with 9 bases in between. Per germline, CDR1 SQVTM and CDR2 ANQGSEA. The CDR3 runs 12 residues. The DNA for the CDR3 is TGCAGCGTTAATAAGGGAGGAAACACCATATATTTT. Amino acids: CSVNKGGNTIYF.

The rearrangement links TRBV6-5 to TRBJ2-1; D is unclear. Germline CDR1 and CDR2: MNHEY and SVGAGI. V was trimmed by 7 bases and J by 12 bases, leaving 13 bases between them. This CDR3 spans 11 amino acids. The CDR3 sequence: CASKTAIGQFF. DNA for the CDR3: TGTGCCAGCAAAACCGCGATAGGGCAGTTCTTC.